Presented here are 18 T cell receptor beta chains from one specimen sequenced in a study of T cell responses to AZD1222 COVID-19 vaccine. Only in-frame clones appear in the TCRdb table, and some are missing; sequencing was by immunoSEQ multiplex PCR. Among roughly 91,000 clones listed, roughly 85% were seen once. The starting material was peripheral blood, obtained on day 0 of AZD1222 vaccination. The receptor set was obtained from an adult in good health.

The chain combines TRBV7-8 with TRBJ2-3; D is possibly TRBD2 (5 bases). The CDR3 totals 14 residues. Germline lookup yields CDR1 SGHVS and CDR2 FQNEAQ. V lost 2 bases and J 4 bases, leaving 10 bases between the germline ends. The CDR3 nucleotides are TGTGCCAGCAGCTTATCTAGCCCCCCAGATACGCAGTATTTT. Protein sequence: CASSLSSPPDTQYF.

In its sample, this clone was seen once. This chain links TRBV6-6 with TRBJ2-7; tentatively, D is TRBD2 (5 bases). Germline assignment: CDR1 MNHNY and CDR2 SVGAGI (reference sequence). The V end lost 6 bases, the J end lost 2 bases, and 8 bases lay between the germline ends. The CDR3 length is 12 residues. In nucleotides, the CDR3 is TGTGCCAGCAGGTCCGGGGCCTACGAGCAGTACTTC. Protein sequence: CASRSGAYEQYF.

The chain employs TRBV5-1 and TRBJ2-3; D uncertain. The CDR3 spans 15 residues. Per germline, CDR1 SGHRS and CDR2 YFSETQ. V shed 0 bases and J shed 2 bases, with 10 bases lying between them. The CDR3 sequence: CASSLGGHATDTQYF. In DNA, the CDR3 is TGCGCCAGCAGCTTGGGCGGCCATGCCACAGATACGCAGTATTTT.

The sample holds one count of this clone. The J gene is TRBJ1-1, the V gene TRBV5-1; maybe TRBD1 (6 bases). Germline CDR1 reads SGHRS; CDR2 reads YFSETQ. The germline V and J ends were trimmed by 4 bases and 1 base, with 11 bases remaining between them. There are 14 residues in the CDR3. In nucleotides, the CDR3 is TGCGCCAGCAGCAGGGGGACGGCGAACACTGAAGCTTTCTTT. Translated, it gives CASSRGTANTEAFF.

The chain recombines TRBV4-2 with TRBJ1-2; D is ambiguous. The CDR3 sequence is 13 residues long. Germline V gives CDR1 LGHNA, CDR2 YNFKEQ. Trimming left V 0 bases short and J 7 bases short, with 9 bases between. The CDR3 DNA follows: TGTGCCAGCAGCCAAGATCTGGAGGTTGGCTACACCTTC. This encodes CASSQDLEVGYTF.

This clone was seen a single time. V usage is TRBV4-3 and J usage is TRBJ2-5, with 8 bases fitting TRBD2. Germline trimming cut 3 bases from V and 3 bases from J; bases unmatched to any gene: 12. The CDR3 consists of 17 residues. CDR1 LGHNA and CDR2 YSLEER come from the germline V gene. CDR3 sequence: CASSQGRGGHYKETQYF. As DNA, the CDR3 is TGCGCCAGCAGCCAGGGTCGGGGGGGACACTACAAAGAGACCCAGTACTTC.

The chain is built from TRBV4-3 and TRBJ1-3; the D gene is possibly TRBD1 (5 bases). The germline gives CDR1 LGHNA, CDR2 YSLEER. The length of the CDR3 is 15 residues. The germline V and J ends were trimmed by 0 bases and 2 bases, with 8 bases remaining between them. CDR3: CASSQEARAGNTIYF. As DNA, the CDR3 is TGCGCCAGCAGCCAAGAAGCCAGGGCTGGAAACACCATATATTTT.

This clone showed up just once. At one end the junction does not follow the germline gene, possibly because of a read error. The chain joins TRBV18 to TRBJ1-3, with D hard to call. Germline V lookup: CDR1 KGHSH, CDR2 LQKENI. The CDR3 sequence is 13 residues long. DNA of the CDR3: TGTGCCAGCTCACCAATCCGAGGAATCACCATATATTTT. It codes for CASSPIRGITIYF.

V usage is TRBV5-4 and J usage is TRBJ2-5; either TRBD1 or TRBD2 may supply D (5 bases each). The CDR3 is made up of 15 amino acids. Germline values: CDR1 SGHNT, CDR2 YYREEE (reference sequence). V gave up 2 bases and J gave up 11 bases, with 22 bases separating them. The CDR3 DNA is TGTGCCAGCAGCTTAGGGACCAGGGCCGAGGGTGCTCAGTACTTC. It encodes CASSLGTRAEGAQYF.

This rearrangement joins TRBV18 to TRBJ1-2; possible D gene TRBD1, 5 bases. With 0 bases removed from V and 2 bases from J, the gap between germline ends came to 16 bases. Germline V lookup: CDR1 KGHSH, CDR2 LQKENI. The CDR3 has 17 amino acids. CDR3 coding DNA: TGTGCCAGCTCACCACCGACGGCCGGGACCGCGAACTATGGCTACACCTTC. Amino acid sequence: CASSPPTAGTANYGYTF.

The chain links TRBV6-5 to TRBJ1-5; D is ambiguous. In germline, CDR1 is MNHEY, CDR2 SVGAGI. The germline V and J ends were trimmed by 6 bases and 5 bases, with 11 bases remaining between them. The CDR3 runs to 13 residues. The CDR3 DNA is TGTGCCAGCAGAATGAGGCTCGATCAGCCCCAGCATTTT. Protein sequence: CASRMRLDQPQHF.

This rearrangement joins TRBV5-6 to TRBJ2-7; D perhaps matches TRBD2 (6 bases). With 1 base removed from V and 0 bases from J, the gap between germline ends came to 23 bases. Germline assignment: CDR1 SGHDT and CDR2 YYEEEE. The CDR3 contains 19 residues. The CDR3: CASSLRKDFGRPYSYEQYV. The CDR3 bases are TGTGCCAGCAGCTTGAGGAAGGATTTCGGGAGACCCTACTCCTACGAGCAGTACGTC.

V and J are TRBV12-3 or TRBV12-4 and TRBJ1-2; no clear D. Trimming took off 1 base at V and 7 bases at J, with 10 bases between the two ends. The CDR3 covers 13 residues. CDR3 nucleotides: TGTGCCAGCAGTTTAGGTGCTTGGCGTGGCTACACCTTC. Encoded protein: CASSLGAWRGYTF.

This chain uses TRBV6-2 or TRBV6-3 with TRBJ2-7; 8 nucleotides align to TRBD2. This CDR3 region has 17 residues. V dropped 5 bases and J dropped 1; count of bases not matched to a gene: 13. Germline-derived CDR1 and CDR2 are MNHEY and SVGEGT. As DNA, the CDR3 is TGTGCCAGCAGTCGGGATCCGGGTAGCGGGAATTCCTACGAGCAGTACGTC. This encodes CASSRDPGSGNSYEQYV.

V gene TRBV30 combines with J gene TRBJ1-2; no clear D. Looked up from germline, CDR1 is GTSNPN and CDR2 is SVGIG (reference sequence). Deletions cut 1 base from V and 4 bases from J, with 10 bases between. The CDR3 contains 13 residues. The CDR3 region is CAWSGSGPYGYTF. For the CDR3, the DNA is TGTGCCTGGAGTGGGTCCGGTCCCTATGGCTACACCTTC.

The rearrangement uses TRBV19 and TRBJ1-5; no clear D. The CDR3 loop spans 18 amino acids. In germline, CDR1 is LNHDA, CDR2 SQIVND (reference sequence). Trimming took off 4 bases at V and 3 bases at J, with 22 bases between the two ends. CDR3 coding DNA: TGTGCCAGTAGTACCCAAACAGTAGAGAGGAATTACAATCAGCCCCAGCATTTT. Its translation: CASSTQTVERNYNQPQHF.

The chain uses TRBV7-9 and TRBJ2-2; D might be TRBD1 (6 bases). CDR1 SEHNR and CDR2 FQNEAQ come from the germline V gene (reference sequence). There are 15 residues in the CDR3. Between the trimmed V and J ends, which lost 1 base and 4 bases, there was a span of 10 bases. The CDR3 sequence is CASSLGDIATGELFF. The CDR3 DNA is TGTGCCAGCAGCTTAGGGGACATCGCCACCGGGGAGCTGTTTTTT.

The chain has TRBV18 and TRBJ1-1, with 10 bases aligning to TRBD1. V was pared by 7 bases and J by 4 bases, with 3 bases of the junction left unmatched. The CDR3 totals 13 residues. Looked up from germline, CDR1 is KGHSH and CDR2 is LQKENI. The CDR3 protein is CASLGQGSTEAFF. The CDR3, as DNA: TGTGCCAGCTTGGGACAGGGGAGCACTGAAGCTTTCTTT.